Included here is one TCR beta chain sequence, with context. The antigen is not known. These data belong to a study of CD8 T cells in ankylosing spondylitis. Findings and limits, study-wide: According to the report, clones linked to the disease were significantly enriched in matched synovial fluid samples taken from ankylosing spondylitis patients. What appeared characteristic of ankylosing spondylitis blood was a TCR beta motif of eight highly homologous variants. As for the disease-linked clones, they showed a CD8+ phenotype and occurred at relatively low frequencies in peripheral blood.

The CDR3 sequence is 13 residues long. The V gene's germline CDR1 is KGHDR and CDR2 SFDVKD. The V end was cut by 6 bases, the J end by 4 bases, with 9 bases between. Quantitative 5'-RACE with molecular barcodes produced the TCR beta libraries. In TCRdb, the 5' RACE reads were re-called with MiXCR into one record per CDR3 protein. The data contain 390,000 or so distinct CDR3 sequences, 20% to 25% of them singletons. The clonotype originates from a male donor with ankylosing spondylitis. The specimen was blood, either unsorted or a sorted T cell fraction (not recorded which). This sequence joins TRBV24-1 and TRBJ2-1; D is unclear. The CDR3 DNA sequence: TGTGCCACCAGTATAGGGCAGTACAATGAGCAGTTCTTC. Its protein product is CATSIGQYNEQFF.